The clone carrying this TCR beta chain was observed once. Germline V CDR1 and CDR2: SGDLS, YYNGEE. The CDR3 spans 15 residues. Trimming at V came to 4 bases and at J to 8 bases, leaving 9 bases not matched to a gene. This record comes from a study of control samples from healthy donors and cancer patients. Produced via immunoSEQ multiplex PCR; TCRdb's table is partial and in-frame only. This table has 150,000 to 200,000 clones, 80% to 90% appearing once. The chain combines TRBV9 with TRBJ2-4; 10 positions match TRBD1. The sequence came from a man aged 25-40 years in good health. What was sequenced was blood. The CDR3, as DNA: TGTGCCAGCAGCCCCGGGACAGGGGCTTGGGACATTCAGTACTTC. Protein: CASSPGTGAWDIQYF.